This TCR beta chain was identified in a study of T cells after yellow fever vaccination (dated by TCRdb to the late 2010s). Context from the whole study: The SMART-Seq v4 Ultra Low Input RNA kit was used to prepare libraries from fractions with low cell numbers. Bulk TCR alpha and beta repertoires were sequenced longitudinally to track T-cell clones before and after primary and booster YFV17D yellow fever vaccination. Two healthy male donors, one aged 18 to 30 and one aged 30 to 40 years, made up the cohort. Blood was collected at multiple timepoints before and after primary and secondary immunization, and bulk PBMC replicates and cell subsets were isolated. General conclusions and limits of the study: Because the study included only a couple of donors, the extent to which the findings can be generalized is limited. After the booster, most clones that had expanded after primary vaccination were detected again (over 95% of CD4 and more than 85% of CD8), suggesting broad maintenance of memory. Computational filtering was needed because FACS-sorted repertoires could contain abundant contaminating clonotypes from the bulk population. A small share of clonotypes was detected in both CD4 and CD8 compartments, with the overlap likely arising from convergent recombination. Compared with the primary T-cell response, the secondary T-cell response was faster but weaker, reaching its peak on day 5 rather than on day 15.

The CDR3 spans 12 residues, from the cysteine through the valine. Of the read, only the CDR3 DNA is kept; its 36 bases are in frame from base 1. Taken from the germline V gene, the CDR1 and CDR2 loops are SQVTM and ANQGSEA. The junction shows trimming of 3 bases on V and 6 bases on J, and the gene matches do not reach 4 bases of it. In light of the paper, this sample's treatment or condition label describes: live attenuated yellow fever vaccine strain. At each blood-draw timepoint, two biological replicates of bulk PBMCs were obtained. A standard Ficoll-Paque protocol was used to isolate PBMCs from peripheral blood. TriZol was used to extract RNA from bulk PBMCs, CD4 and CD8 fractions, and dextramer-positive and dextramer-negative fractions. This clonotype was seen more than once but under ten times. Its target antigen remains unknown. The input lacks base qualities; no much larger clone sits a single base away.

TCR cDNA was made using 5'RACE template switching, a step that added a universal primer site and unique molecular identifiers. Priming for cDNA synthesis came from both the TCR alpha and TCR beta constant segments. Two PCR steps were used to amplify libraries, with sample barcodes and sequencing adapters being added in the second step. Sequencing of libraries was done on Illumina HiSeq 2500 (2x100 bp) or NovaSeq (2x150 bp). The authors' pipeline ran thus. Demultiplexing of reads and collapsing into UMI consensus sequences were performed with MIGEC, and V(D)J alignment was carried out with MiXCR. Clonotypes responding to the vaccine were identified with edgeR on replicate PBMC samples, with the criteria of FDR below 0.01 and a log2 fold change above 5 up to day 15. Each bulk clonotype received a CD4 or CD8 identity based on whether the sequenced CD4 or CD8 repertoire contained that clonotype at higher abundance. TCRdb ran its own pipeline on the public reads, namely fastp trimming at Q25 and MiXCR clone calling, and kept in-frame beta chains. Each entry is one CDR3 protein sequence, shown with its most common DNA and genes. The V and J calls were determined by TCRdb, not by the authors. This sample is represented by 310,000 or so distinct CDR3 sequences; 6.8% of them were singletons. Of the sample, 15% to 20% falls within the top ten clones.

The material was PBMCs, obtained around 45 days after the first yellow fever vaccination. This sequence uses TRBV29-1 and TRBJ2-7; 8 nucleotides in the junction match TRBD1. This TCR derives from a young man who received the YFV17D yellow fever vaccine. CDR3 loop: CSVEDRVGEQYV. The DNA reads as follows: TGCAGCGTTGAGGACAGGGTAGGCGAGCAGTACGTC.